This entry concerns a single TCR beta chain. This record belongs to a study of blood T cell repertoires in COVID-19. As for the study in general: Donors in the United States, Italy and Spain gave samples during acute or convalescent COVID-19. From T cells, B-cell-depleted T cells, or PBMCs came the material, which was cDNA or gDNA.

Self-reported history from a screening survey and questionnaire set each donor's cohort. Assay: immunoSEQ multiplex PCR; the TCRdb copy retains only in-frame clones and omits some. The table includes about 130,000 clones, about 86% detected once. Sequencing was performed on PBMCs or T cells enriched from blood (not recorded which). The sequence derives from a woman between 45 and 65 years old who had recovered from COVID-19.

CDR3 nucleotide sequence: TGCGCCAGCAGCTTGGGGCAGGGTCAAGGTGGCTACACCTTC. It translates to CASSLGQGQGGYTF. This chain links TRBV5-1 with TRBJ1-2, with a tentative D call TRBD1 (5 bases). Deletions cut 0 bases from V and 7 bases from J, with 13 bases between. Germline assignment: CDR1 SGHRS and CDR2 YFSETQ. The CDR3 length is 14 residues.